These 20 T cell receptor beta chains originate from one sample sequenced in a study of CXCR3-negative and CXCR3-positive naive CD8 T cells (dated by TCRdb to about 2019). TCRdb shows the sequencer as NextSeq 550. The Human TCR Profiling Kit (MiLaboratory) was used to make UMI-labeled 5' RACE TRB cDNA libraries. TCRdb reprocessed the reads into one record per CDR3 protein sequence, lacking DNA. The record for this sample contains approximately 62,000 distinct CDR3 sequences. The ten top clones hold more than 4% of the sample. The sequenced material came from naive CXCR3- CD8+ T cells from blood. What the cell subset or site label conveys for this sample: CD45RO-CCR7+CD27+CD95- naive CD8+ T cells lacking CXCR3 (TNR3-). Receptors originate from a human donor in good health. Some clones in this sample may be carry-over from other donors' samples.

The rearrangement links TRBV5-6 to TRBJ1-2; lacking DNA, the TRBD1 call made by TCRdb goes unchecked. The CDR3 is made up of 14 amino acids. Germline V gene lookup returns CDR1 SGHDT and CDR2 YYEEEE. Here the CDR3 reads CASMKGTLVYGYTF. Drawing the rest from reference TRBV5-6 and TRBJ1-2, the complete variable domain is DAGVTQSPTHLIKTRGQQVTLRCSPKSGHDTVSWYQQALGQGPQFIFQYYEEEERQRGNFPDRFSGHQFPNYSSELNVNALLLGDSALYLCASMKGTLVYGYTFGSGTRLTVV.

The chain joins TRBV12-3 or TRBV12-4 to TRBJ1-1. This CDR3 is built from 13 residues. The CDR3 reads CASSPGLLTEAFF.

The chain has TRBV29-1 and TRBJ2-1. This CDR3 contains 14 residues. Germline loops: CDR1 SQVTM, CDR2 ANQGSEA. CDR3 protein: CSAEDSSSYNEQFF.

V and J are TRBV4-3 and TRBJ2-2; the TCRdb D gene call, TRBD1, has no DNA to confirm it. The CDR3 has 16 amino acids. CDR1 and CDR2 from the germline V gene are LGHNA and YSLEER. CDR3 residues: CASSQGSGTRTGELFF.

The chain is built from TRBV20-1 and TRBJ1-1; the TRBD1 assignment by TCRdb is unverifiable without DNA. Germline assignment: CDR1 DFQATT and CDR2 SNEGSKA (reference sequence). This CDR3 comprises 15 residues. This CDR3 is CSARDFTGEIAEAFF.

The chain employs TRBV4-1 and TRBJ2-1; TCRdb proposes TRBD1, but this gene call is untestable without DNA. Germline V gene data show CDR1 as MGHRA and CDR2 as YSYEKL. There are 16 residues in the CDR3. The chain's CDR3 is CASSPEGGSGSDEQFF.

The chain carries TRBV29-1 and TRBJ2-1; TCRdb calls TRBD1, which cannot be checked without DNA. Germline lookup yields CDR1 SQVTM and CDR2 ANQGSEA. The CDR3 is made up of 17 amino acids. CDR3 protein: CSVEAGPDWETYNEQFF.

This sequence joins TRBV28 and TRBJ2-1. Germline CDR1 is MDHEN and CDR2 is SYDVKM. The CDR3 spans 11 residues. Here the CDR3 reads CASSYYNEQFF. The whole variable domain, filled in from reference TRBV28 and TRBJ2-1, reads DVKVTQSSRYLVKRTGEKVFLECVQDMDHENMFWYRQDPGLGLRLIYFSYDVKMKEKGDIPEGYSVSREKKERFSLILESASTNQTSMYLCASSYYNEQFFGPGTRLTVL.

J is TRBJ2-3 and V is TRBV5-6. The CDR3 covers 15 residues. CDR1 and CDR2 (germline): SGHDT, YYEEEE. The CDR3 sequence is CASSLGSSSTDTQYF.

This sequence joins TRBV15 and TRBJ2-1. CDR3 length equals 13 residues. From germline, CDR1 is LNHNV and CDR2 YYDKDF (reference sequence). The CDR3 sequence: CATSRDPDNEQFF.

V gene TRBV29-1 combines with J gene TRBJ2-2. Germline CDR1 is SQVTM and CDR2 is ANQGSEA. The CDR3 runs to 11 residues. The chain's CDR3 is CSVRYTGELFF.

The CDR3 reads CASTGPRSYEQYF. V is TRBV7-9 and J is TRBJ2-7; as DNA is missing, the TRBD1 call by TCRdb cannot be tested. The CDR3 sequence is 13 residues long. Germline V gene data show CDR1 as SEHNR and CDR2 as FQNEAQ (reference sequence).

CDR3 in amino acids: CSVGDILLHEQFF. V gene TRBV29-1 combines with J gene TRBJ2-1. The CDR3 is 13 amino acids. Per germline, CDR1 SQVTM and CDR2 ANQGSEA.

The chain couples TRBV25-1 to TRBJ2-5. Germline-derived CDR1 and CDR2 are MGHDK and SYGVNS. The CDR3 covers 12 residues. The CDR3 protein is CASSVFQETQYF. Full variable domain (outside the CDR3, taken from reference TRBV25-1 and TRBJ2-5): EADIYQTPRYLVIGTGKKITLECSQTMGHDKMYWYQQDPGMELHLIHYSYGVNSTEKGDLSSESTVSRIRTEHFPLTLESARPSHTSQYLCASSVFQETQYFGPGTRLLVL.

The chain carries TRBV6-5 and TRBJ2-1; no DNA is available, so the TRBD2 call from TCRdb remains unchecked. This CDR3 has 15 residues. Per germline, CDR1 MNHEY and CDR2 SVGAGI. This chain's CDR3 is CASSALAGGFDEQFF.

The V and J genes are TRBV7-9 and TRBJ2-1. Germline V gene sequence: CDR1 SEHNR, CDR2 FQNEAQ (reference sequence). This CDR3 spans 16 amino acids. The CDR3 sequence: CASNQYRGTPYNEQFF.

The genes are TRBV12-5 and TRBJ2-7; the TCRdb call, TRBD2, lacks DNA for checking. Germline values: CDR1 LGHNT, CDR2 FRNRAP. The CDR3 totals 14 residues. The CDR3 loop reads CASGRTSFSYEQYF.

The chain recombines TRBV12-3 or TRBV12-4 with TRBJ2-7. The CDR3 length is 12 residues. CDR3 sequence: CASSEGPYEQYF.

The rearrangement joins TRBV12-3 or TRBV12-4 to TRBJ1-2; the D call from TCRdb, TRBD1, cannot be confirmed without DNA. The CDR3 contains 13 residues. CDR3 region: CASTLDRVGGYTF.

The rearrangement links TRBV2 to TRBJ2-5; absent DNA, TCRdb's TRBD1 call cannot be checked. The CDR3 is 13 amino acids. Per the germline V gene, CDR1 is SNHLY and CDR2 is FYNNEI. The CDR3 sequence is CASSGQGSETQYF.